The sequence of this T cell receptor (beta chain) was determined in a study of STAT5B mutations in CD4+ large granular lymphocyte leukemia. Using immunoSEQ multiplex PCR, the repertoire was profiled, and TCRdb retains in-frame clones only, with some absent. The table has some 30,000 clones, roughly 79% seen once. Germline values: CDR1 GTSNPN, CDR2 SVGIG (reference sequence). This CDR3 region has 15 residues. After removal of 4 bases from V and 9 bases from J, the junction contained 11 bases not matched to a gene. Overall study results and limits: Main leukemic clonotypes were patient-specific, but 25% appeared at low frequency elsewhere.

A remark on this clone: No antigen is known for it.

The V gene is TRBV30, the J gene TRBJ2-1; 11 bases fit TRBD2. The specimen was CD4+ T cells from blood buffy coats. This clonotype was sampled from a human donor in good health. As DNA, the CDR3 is TGTGCCTGGAATTCACTAGCGGGAGTTTCAGGTGAGCAGTTCTTC. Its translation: CAWNSLAGVSGEQFF.